The 14 T cell receptor beta chains in this list originate from one sample, sequenced in a study of T cells in Graves' hyperthyroidism and ophthalmopathy. Amplification targeted TCR beta CDR3 regions from RNA transcripts. A set of HTBI primers served as the primers for a first-round RT-PCR of the TCR CDR3. Each CDR3 protein is one row after TCRdb ran MiXCR on the multiplex PCR reads. The sample lists more than 650,000 distinct CDR3 sequences; 11% to 15% were seen once. Sequenced sample: blood. The origin of the receptors is a woman between 18 and 29 years old with Graves' hyperthyroidism.

The chain carries TRBV29-1 and TRBJ2-3; D call uncertain. The CDR3 has 13 residues. Germline CDR1 reads SQVTM; CDR2 reads ANQGSEA. V was clipped by 4 bases and J by 4 bases, with 12 bases between them. Here the CDR3 reads CSVAGRLADTQYF. For the CDR3, the DNA is TGCAGCGTTGCCGGCAGACTCGCAGATACGCAGTATTTT.

A few counts support this clonotype. The rearrangement links TRBV29-1 to TRBJ2-1, with 7 bases that match TRBD1. Germline lookup yields CDR1 SQVTM and CDR2 ANQGSEA. V lost 6 bases and J lost 7; bases outside the gene matches: 12. The CDR3 has 14 residues. CDR3 sequence: CSVYPRQGGNEQFF. The CDR3 DNA reads as TGCAGCGTCTACCCACGACAGGGTGGGAATGAGCAGTTCTTC.

J is TRBJ2-1 and V is TRBV20-1; no reliable D call. The germline CDR1 and CDR2 sequences are DFQATT and SNEGSKA (reference sequence). The V and J ends lost 6 bases and 0 bases respectively, with 9 bases between them. This CDR3 contains 13 residues. CDR3 region: CSATLSSYNEQFF. The DNA of the CDR3 is TGCAGTGCCACTCTGAGCTCCTACAATGAGCAGTTCTTC.

This clonotype was found many times. This chain connects TRBV3-1 to TRBJ2-7; D possibly corresponds to TRBD2 (5 bases). This CDR3 spans 11 amino acids. Trimming stripped 1 base from V and 9 bases from J, with 7 bases between. Germline CDR1 reads LGHDT; CDR2 reads YNNKEL (reference sequence). Here the CDR3 DNA reads TGTGCCAGCAGCCAAGGAGGGTCGCAGTACTTC. It translates to CASSQGGSQYF.

This clonotype was counted at least ten times. V is TRBV6-2 or TRBV6-3 and J is TRBJ1-1; D possibly corresponds to TRBD1 (6 bases). V lost 6 bases to trimming and J lost 8 bases, with 13 bases between them. The germline V gene has CDR1 MNHEY and CDR2 SVGEGT. CDR3 length: 12 residues. This CDR3 is CASRGQYGEAFF. The CDR3 DNA sequence: TGTGCCAGCAGGGGACAATACGGCGAAGCTTTCTTT.

This clonotype was recorded many times. This rearrangement joins TRBV7-2 to TRBJ2-7; D unresolved. The V end was cut by 1 base, the J end by 6 bases, with 13 bases between. CDR1 and CDR2 from the germline V gene are SGHTA and FQGNSA. The CDR3 runs 14 residues. The CDR3 sequence is CASSLEGRLSEQYF. As DNA, the CDR3 is TGTGCCAGCAGCTTAGAAGGCAGACTTTCCGAGCAGTACTTC. The full variable domain, its missing parts supplied by reference TRBV7-2 and TRBJ2-7, is GAGVSQSPSNKVTEKGKDVELRCDPISGHTALYWYRQSLGQGLEFLIYFQGNSAPDKSGLPSDRFSAERTGGSVSTLTIQRTQQEDSAVYLCASSLEGRLSEQYFGPGTRLTVT.

The chain joins TRBV27 to TRBJ2-7; D gene ambiguous. CDR1 MNHEY and CDR2 SMNVEV come from the germline V gene (reference sequence). Trimming left V 1 base short and J 2 bases short, with 6 bases between. CDR3 length: 13 residues. CDR3 sequence reads: CASSLLPPYEQYF. The CDR3 DNA sequence: TGTGCCAGCAGTTTATTGCCCCCCTACGAGCAGTACTTC.

This clonotype was counted a single time. The V call is TRBV20-1, the J call TRBJ2-2, with a tentative D call TRBD2 (5 bases). V shed 1 base and J shed 0 bases, with 12 bases lying between them. Germline V gene data show CDR1 as DFQATT and CDR2 as SNEGSKA (reference sequence). This CDR3 spans 16 amino acids. The CDR3 coding sequence is TGCAGTGCTAGAGTGGACTCAAACACGAACACCGGGGAGCTGTTTTTT. As protein: CSARVDSNTNTGELFF.

The chain has TRBV19 and TRBJ2-5; D gene uncertain. This CDR3 is built from 12 residues. V lost 3 bases to trimming and J lost 4 bases, with 6 bases between them. Germline CDR1 LNHDA, CDR2 SQIVND (reference sequence). CDR3 DNA: TGTGCCAGTAGTATGCGCGGAGAGACCCAGTACTTC. Protein sequence: CASSMRGETQYF. Supplemented by reference TRBV19 and TRBJ2-5, the full variable domain reads DGGITQSPKYLFRKEGQNVTLSCEQNLNHDAMYWYRQDPGQGLRLIYYSQIVNDFQKGDIAEGYSVSREKKESFPLTVTSAQKNPTAFYLCASSMRGETQYFGPGTRLLVL.

This clonotype came up many times. The chain employs TRBV5-6 and TRBJ1-2; D not certain. This CDR3 comprises 16 residues. Germline V CDR1 and CDR2: SGHDT, YYEEEE. Trimming took 6 bases from V and 3 from J, leaving 21 bases between them. The CDR3 sequence is CASKNGRPYLDYGYTF. The DNA for the CDR3 is TGTGCCAGCAAAAACGGACGACCCTACCTAGACTATGGCTACACCTTC.

Details on this clonotype: This may stem from a read error, because a much larger clone lies one nucleotide away. The rearrangement uses TRBV20-1 and TRBJ2-3; either TRBD1 or TRBD2 may fit D (5 bases each). Germline V gives CDR1 DFQATT, CDR2 SNEGSKA (reference sequence). The CDR3 extends over 13 amino acids. The V end lost 7 bases, the J end lost 1 base, and 12 bases lay between the germline ends. CDR3 coding DNA: TGCAGTGGTACGAGAGGGGGCACAGATACGCAGTATTTT. Translation: CSGTRGGTDTQYF.

Remarks on this clonotype: This may be a read error, as it is one base from a much larger clone. This chain links TRBV18 with TRBJ2-1, with 13 bases lining up with TRBD2. With the DNA end fitting TRBJ2-7 better, the J assignment may be wrong. Germline assignment: CDR1 KGHSH and CDR2 LQKENI. The CDR3 runs 15 residues. CDR3 sequence: CASSPGLAGSNEQYF. The DNA for the CDR3 is TGTGCCAGCTCACCGGGACTAGCGGGATCCAATGAGCAGTACTTC.

In this sample, this clonotype turned up a few times. The rearrangement links TRBV12-3 or TRBV12-4 to TRBJ2-5; 7 positions agree with TRBD1. V shed 6 bases, J shed 5 bases, and the junction held 12 bases outside the gene matches. The CDR3 sequence is 15 residues long. CDR3 amino acids: CASSKDRPRWETQYF. CDR3 coding DNA: TGTGCCAGCAGCAAGGACAGGCCGCGGTGGGAGACCCAGTACTTC.

At least ten counts were recorded for this clonotype. The chain couples TRBV20-1 to TRBJ1-1; no definite D call. Germline V gene lookup returns CDR1 DFQATT and CDR2 SNEGSKA (reference sequence). Trimming removed 2 bases at V and 4 bases at J, with 17 bases between. The CDR3 runs to 15 residues. The CDR3 nucleotides are TGCAGTGCTAGACCCCCGGGCATCGTAACCACTGAAGCTTTCTTT. As protein: CSARPPGIVTTEAFF.